This TCR beta chain was identified in a study of shared clonotypes between healthy human individuals (dated by TCRdb to the early 2020s). Regarding the complete study: The cohort included a few men and a couple of women between 18 and 49 years of age. For each donor, CD4 naive and CD4 memory were each run on three plates, CD8 naive on two plates, and CD8 memory on one plate. To estimate repertoire size and how much clonotype sharing occurs between individuals, the study deeply sequenced the blood TCR repertoires of roughly 5 healthy adults. Different laboratories and diverse techniques were used to prepare libraries and sequence TCR repertoires, to increase sequencing depth and limit assay-specific biases. Leukapheresis yielded between about 0.85 and 10 billion PBMCs per donor.

CD8 naive samples were CD45RO-negative cells positively selected for CCR7, giving a CD45RA+CCR7+ population that excluded TemRA cells. Donors were healthy HIV-negative adults with no recently reported acute infections or vaccinations. Every donor was a Caucasian adult living in Nashville, Tennessee, USA. Blood was collected by leukapheresis, and PBMCs were isolated by Ficoll-Histopaque density gradient centrifugation and then cryopreserved in liquid nitrogen vapor phase. Analytical flow cytometry was used to check the purity and quantity of each magnetically sorted T cell population. Each sorted fraction had its genomic DNA isolated and then quantified by UV absorbance on a Nanodrop 2000c. The germline V gene (reference sequence) specifies SGHNT as CDR1 and YYREEE as CDR2. V and J are truncated by 4 bases and 1 base respectively, leaving an intervening sequence of 9 bases. The CDR3 spans 13 residues, from the cysteine through the phenylalanine. Here the CDR3 DNA is all that survives: 39 bases in frame from base 1.

TCR CDR3 regions were amplified from genomic DNA by multiplex PCR using the deep immunoSEQ assay. Extracted genomic DNA from each cell subset was distributed evenly across all wells of several immunoSEQ 96-well plates, and each plate was treated as a replicate. For sorted subsets, approximately 0.2 ug of genomic DNA, equivalent to around 31,000 T cell genomes, went into each replicate PCR. Purified libraries were quantified with a Qubit 3.0 fluorometer, sized on a Bioanalyzer 2100, and re-quantified with the KAPA Library Quantification kit. Every immunoSEQ 96-well plate was sequenced on a separate single-read 150-cycle Illumina NextSeq 550 flow cell. The original methods were these. Because the immunoSEQ output included only junctional sequences and no quality scores, the filtering could not be the same as the filtering used for full-length reads. To assign V/J genes and CDR3, sequences were annotated using PyIR, a Python wrapper for IgBLAST v1.9, with IMGT germline references. Any read was removed if the V/J assignment was weak (E-value above 1e-6), the CDR3 was missing, or the read contained stop codons, out-of-frame junctions, or ambiguous translated residues. A V3J clonotype was defined by an identical inferred V gene, J gene, and CDR3 amino acid sequence. The percentage overlap between two repertoires was calculated by dividing the number of shared unique clonotypes by the size of the smaller repertoire. Richness of each repertoire was evaluated using RTK rarefaction, the Chao1 estimator, and Recon v2.1 estimates of unobserved clonotypes. For all TCRbeta clonotypes obtained by the gDNA method from a handful of donors, generation probabilities were computed with OLGA. This is the immuneACCESS table as TCRdb keeps it, with only in-frame sequences that have V and J called. A part of the clones is gone; compared with another copy, unresolved V genes explain less than half, and the rest is unexplained. The DNA was the basis for D and trimming; V, J and clone size are from that table. The sample yields some 1,900,000 clones; about 95% were counted once. Less than 1.5% of the sample lies in the top ten.

General study outcomes and caveats: Based on pairwise subsampling, the degree of clonotype sharing among donors was expected to be affected by sequencing depth. Sharing across several donors was observed for roughly 5% of naive CD4, less than 4% of naive CD8, around 2.5% of memory CD4, and around 0.4% of memory CD8 clonotypes. Naive subsets generally had larger estimated clonotype richness than memory subsets. Higher generation probabilities were observed for clonotypes shared by all four sorted-subset donors than for non-shared clonotypes. Rarefaction of sorted-subset datasets indicated incomplete sequencing despite the large sequencing depth. Sampling was limited to blood, and TCR repertoires in tissue likely differ from TCR repertoires in blood. Because the study included only a small number of donors, the genetic and exposure-history diversity represented was limited.

About this clone itself: This receptor's antigen is unknown. The input lacks base qualities; no much larger clone sits a single base away. Different DNA sequences within this sample yield the same CDR3.

Here the chain combines TRBV5-4 and TRBJ2-7; TRBD1 is a possible D gene, resting on 5 matching bases. This TCR derives from a young man in good health. The sequencing input was naive CD8+ T cells sorted from blood. Taken with the paper, the label for cell subset or site translates to: CD45RA+CCR7+. The sequence in DNA is TGTGCCAGCAGCCTAGGGGCTTCCTACGAGCAGTACTTC. This translates into CASSLGASYEQYF.